This T cell receptor (beta chain) derives from a study of Ad26.COV2.S vaccination and SARS-CoV-2 variants. Germline V gene lookup returns CDR1 SEHNR and CDR2 FQNEAQ (reference sequence). The CDR3 consists of 15 residues. J gave up 6 bases and V 6 bases, and 12 bases lay outside the gene matches. Whole-study results and caveats: Substantial breadth was reportedly displayed by spike-specific CD8+ and CD4+ T cell responses after vaccination. Placebo and vaccine recipients had non-spike TCR breadth that was similar. TCR breadth and depth analyses may have underestimated total T cell responses. Relative to placebo recipients, vaccine recipients exhibited elevated spike-specific TCR breadth.

On this clone itself: What it binds is not known.

Profiling relied on immunoSEQ multiplex PCR, and the TCRdb table lists in-frame clones only, not all of them. The sample lists about 100,000 clones; around 82% were seen once. The chain uses TRBV7-9 and TRBJ2-7; the match to TRBD1 covers 9 bases. This TCR was recovered from a human donor who had recovered from COVID-19. The sample consisted of peripheral blood, taken after recovery from COVID-19. DNA for the CDR3: TGTGCCAGCAGAGCCGGGACAGGGCGACGAGGCGAGCAGTACTTC. Amino acids: CASRAGTGRRGEQYF.